Sequencing of this T cell receptor (beta chain) was carried out in a study of T cell repertoires in cytomegalovirus infection. The CDR3 sequence is 15 residues long. Trimming left V 0 bases short and J 8 bases short, with 13 bases between. Germline-derived CDR1 and CDR2 are SGHTA and FQGNSA. Relative to its sample, this clonotype is medium-sized. Its antigen is not known. TCRdb fed the reads into MiXCR, producing one record per CDR3 protein. Here the sample spans 150,000 to 200,000 distinct CDR3 sequences, over 13% being singletons. Study-level results: Dominant in the ex vivo response were TCR beta clonotypes restricted by HLA-C and specific for CMV.

The source material was PBMCs. The chain carries TRBV7-2 and TRBJ1-4, with D tentatively TRBD1 (6 bases). This TCR was recovered from a human donor in good health (CMV status not recorded). Some clones in this sample may be carry-over from other donors' samples. The CDR3 bases are TGTGCCAGCAGCTTAGCCCAGGGGCTGGGAGAAAAACTGTTTTTT. Its protein product is CASSLAQGLGEKLFF.